The sequence of this TCR beta chain was determined in a study of shared clonotypes between healthy human individuals. The wider study: CD4 naive cells filled three plates per donor, CD4 memory three, CD8 naive two and CD8 memory one. The study, taken as a whole, reports: Unshared clonotypes carried lower generation probabilities than those common to all four donors.

Germline V gene lookup returns CDR1 SGHNT and CDR2 YYREEE (reference sequence). The CDR3 extends over 18 amino acids. Deletions cut 1 base from V and 4 bases from J, with 21 bases between. As regards this clone: Its antigen is unidentified.

It was at deep level that the assay was run. Clones were read by immunoSEQ multiplex PCR, and TCRdb kept only the in-frame ones, dropping some. The table records fewer than 1.6 million clones, 97% to 99% of them present only once. Sequenced: naive CD4+ T cells sorted from blood. Subset given: CD45RA+ positively selected. The chain recombines TRBV5-4 with TRBJ1-3, with D uncertain. The origin of this receptor is a man aged 25 to 45 in good health. CDR3 in DNA: TGTGCCAGCAGCTTGTCCCGGGGTTTAGGCCTCGGAGGAAACACCATATATTTT. Protein: CASSLSRGLGLGGNTIYF.